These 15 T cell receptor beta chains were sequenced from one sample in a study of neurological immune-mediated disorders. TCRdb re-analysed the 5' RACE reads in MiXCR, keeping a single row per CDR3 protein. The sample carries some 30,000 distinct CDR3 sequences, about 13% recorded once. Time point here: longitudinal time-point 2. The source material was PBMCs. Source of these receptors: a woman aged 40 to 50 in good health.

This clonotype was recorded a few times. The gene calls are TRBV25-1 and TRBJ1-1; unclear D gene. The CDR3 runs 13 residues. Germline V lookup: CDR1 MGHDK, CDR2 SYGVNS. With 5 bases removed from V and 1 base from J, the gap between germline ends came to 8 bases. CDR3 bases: TGTGCCAGCAGTCCTTCAGCGAACACTGAAGCTTTCTTT. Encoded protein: CASSPSANTEAFF.

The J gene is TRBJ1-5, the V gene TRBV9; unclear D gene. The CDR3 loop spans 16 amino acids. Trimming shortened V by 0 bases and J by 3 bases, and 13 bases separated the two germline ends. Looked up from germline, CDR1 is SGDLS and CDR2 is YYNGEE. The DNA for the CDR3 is TGTGCCAGCAGCGTAGGGCCGGACGGCTACAATCAGCCCCAGCATTTT. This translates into CASSVGPDGYNQPQHF.

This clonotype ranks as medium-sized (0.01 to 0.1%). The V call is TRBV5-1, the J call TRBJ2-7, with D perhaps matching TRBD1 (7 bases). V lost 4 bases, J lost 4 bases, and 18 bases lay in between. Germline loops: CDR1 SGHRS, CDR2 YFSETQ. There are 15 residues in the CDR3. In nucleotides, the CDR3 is TGCGCCAGCAGCCCAGGGGGGACGGGAGCGTACGAGCAGTACTTC. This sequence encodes CASSPGGTGAYEQYF.

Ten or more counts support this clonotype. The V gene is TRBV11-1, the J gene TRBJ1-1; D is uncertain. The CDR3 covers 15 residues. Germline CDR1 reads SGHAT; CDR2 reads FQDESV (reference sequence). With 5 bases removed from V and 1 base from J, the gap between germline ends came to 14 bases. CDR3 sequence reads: CASSPPGLQNTEAFF. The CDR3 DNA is TGTGCCAGCAGCCCTCCCGGACTGCAGAACACTGAAGCTTTCTTT.

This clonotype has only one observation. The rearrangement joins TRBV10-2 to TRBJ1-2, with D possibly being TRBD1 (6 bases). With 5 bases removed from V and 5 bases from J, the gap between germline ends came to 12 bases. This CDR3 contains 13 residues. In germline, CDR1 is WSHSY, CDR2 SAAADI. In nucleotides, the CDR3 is TGCGCCAGCAGTCAAGGGGGTAAATATGGCTACACCTTC. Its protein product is CASSQGGKYGYTF.

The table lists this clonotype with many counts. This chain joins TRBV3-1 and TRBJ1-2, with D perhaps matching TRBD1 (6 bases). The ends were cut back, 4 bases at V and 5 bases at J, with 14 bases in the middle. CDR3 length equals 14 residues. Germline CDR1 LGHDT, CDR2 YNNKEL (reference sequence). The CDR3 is CASSPTTGQYGYTF. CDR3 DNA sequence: TGTGCCAGCAGCCCCACGACAGGACAGTATGGCTACACCTTC. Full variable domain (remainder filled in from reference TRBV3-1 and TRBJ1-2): DTAVSQTPKYLVTQMGNDKSIKCEQNLGHDTMYWYKQDSKKFLKIMFSYNNKELIINETVPNRFSPKSPDKAHLNLHINSLELGDSAVYFCASSPTTGQYGYTFGSGTRLTVV.

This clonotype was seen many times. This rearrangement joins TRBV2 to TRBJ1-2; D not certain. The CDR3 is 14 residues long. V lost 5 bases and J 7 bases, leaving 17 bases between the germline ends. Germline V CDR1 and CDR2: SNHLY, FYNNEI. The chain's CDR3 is CASSSRINSPGYTF. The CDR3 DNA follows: TGTGCCAGCAGTTCCCGGATTAACTCGCCTGGCTACACCTTC.

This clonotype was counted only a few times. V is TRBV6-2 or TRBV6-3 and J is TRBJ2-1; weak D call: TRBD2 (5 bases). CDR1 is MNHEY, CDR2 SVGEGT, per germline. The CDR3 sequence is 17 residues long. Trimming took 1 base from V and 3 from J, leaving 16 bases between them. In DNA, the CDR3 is TGTGCCAGCAGTTACTTTCCGGGGAGCGGAAACTACAATGAGCAGTTCTTC. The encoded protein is CASSYFPGSGNYNEQFF.

In nucleotides, the CDR3 is TGTGCCAGCAGCTTAACGGGTCTAGCGGGGGGTACACGGGAGCAGTTCTTC. Protein product: CASSLTGLAGGTREQFF. This chain joins TRBV7-3 and TRBJ2-1; 11 positions agree with TRBD2. Germline CDR1 is SGHTA and CDR2 is FQGTGA. This CDR3 region has 17 residues. The V and J ends lost 0 bases and 10 bases, in that order; junction bases with no gene match: 11. Full variable domain (missing parts from reference TRBV7-3 and TRBJ2-1): GAGVSQTPSNKVTEKGKYVELRCDPISGHTALYWYRQSLGQGPEFLIYFQGTGAADDSGLPNDRFFAVRPEGSVSTLKIQRTERGDSAVYLCASSLTGLAGGTREQFFGPGTRLTVL.

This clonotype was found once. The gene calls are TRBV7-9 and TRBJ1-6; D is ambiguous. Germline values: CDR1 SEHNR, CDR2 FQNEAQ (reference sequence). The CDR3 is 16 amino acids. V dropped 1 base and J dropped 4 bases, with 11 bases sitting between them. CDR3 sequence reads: CASSLDHRGYNSPLHF. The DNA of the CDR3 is TGTGCCAGCAGCTTAGACCACAGAGGTTATAATTCACCCCTCCACTTT.

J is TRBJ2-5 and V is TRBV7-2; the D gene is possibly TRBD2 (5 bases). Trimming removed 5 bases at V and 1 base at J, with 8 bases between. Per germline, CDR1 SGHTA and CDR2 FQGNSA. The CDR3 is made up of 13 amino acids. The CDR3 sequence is CASSLTTQETQYF. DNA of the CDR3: TGTGCCAGCAGCCTGACTACCCAAGAGACCCAGTACTTC.

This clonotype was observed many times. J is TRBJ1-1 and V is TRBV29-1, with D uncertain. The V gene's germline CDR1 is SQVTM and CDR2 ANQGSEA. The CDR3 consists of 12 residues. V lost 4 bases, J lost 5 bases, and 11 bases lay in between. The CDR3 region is CSVGPAGTEAFF. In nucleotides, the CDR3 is TGCAGCGTTGGCCCTGCGGGGACTGAAGCTTTCTTT.

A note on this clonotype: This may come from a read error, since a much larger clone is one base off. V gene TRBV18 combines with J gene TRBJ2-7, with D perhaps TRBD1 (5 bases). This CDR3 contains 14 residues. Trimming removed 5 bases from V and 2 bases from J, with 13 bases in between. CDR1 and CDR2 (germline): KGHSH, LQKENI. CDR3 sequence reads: CASSTKPQAYEQYF. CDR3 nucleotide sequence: TGTGCCAGCTCAACAAAGCCACAGGCCTACGAGCAGTACTTC.

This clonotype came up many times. DNA of the CDR3: TGTGCCAGTACTAGACAGGGAAAAGATACGCAGTATTTT. Translating it yields CASTRQGKDTQYF. The chain links TRBV19 to TRBJ2-3; 7 nucleotides agree with TRBD1. This CDR3 has 13 amino acids. Germline trimming cut 7 bases from V and 5 bases from J; bases unmatched to any gene: 6. The germline V gene encodes CDR1 LNHDA and CDR2 SQIVND (reference sequence).

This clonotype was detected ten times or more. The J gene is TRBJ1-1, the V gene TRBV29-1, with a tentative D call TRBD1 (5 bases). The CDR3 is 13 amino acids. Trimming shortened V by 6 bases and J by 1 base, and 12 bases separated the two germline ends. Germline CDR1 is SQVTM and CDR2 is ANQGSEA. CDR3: CSVGRQPNTEAFF. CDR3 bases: TGCAGCGTCGGACGACAGCCGAACACTGAAGCTTTCTTT.